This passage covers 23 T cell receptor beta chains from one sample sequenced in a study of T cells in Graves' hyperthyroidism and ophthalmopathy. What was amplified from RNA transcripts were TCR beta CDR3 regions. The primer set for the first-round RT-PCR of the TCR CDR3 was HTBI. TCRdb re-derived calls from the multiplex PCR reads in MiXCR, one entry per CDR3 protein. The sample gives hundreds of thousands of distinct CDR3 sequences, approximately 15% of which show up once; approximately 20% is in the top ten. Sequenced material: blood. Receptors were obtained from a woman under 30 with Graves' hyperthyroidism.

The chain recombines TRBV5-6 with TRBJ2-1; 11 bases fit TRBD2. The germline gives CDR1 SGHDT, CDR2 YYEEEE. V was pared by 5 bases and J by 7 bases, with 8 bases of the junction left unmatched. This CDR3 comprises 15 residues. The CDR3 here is CASSFSGGVWNEQFF. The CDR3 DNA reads TGTGCCAGCAGTTTTAGCGGGGGGGTCTGGAATGAGCAGTTCTTC. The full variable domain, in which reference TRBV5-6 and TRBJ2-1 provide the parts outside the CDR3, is DAGVTQSPTHLIKTRGQQVTLRCSPKSGHDTVSWYQQALGQGPQFIFQYYEEEERQRGNFPDRFSGHQFPNYSSELNVNALLLGDSALYLCASSFSGGVWNEQFFGPGTRLTVL.

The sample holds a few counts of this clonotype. The CDR3 loop reads CASSLGQGVSSYNSPLHF. The DNA for the CDR3 is TGTGCCAGCAGTTTGGGTCAGGGGGTGAGCTCCTATAATTCACCCCTCCACTTT. The chain couples TRBV12-3 or TRBV12-4 to TRBJ1-6; 7 bases map to TRBD1. Trimming took 3 bases from V and 0 from J; bases not matched to a gene: 8. There are 18 residues in the CDR3.

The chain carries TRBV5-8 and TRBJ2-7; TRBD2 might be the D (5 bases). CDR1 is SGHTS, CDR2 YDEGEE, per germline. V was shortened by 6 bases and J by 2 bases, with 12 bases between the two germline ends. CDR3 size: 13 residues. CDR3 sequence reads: CASNVGVTYEQYF. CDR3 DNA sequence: TGTGCCAGCAACGTCGGGGTAACCTACGAGCAGTACTTC. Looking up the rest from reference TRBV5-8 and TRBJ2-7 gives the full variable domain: EAGVTQSPTHLIKTRGQQATLRCSPISGHTSVYWYQQALGLGLQFLLWYDEGEERNRGNFPPRFSGRQFPNYSSELNVNALELEDSALYLCASNVGVTYEQYFGPGTRLTVT.

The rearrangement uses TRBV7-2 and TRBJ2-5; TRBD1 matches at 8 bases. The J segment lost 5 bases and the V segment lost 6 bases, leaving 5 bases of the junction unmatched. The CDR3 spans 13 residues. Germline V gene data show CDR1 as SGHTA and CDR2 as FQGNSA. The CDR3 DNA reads TGTGCCAGCAGGTCAGGGGGCAGTGAGACCCAGTACTTC. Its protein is CASRSGGSETQYF. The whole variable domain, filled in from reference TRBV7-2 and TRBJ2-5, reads GAGVSQSPSNKVTEKGKDVELRCDPISGHTALYWYRQSLGQGLEFLIYFQGNSAPDKSGLPSDRFSAERTGGSVSTLTIQRTQQEDSAVYLCASRSGGSETQYFGPGTRLLVL.

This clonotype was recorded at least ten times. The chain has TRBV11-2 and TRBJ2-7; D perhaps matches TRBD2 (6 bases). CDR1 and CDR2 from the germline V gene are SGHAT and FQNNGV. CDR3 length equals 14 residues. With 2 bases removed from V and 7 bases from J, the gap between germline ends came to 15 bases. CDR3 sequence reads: CASSLFGTGLEQYF. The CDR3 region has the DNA TGTGCCAGCAGCTTATTCGGGACTGGCTTGGAGCAGTACTTC.

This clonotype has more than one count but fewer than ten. For the CDR3, the DNA is TGTGCCACCAGTGATTTTACGGCGCGGGGGACCTACAATGAGCAGTTCTTC. Amino acids: CATSDFTARGTYNEQFF. This sequence joins TRBV24-1 and TRBJ2-1; 7 positions match TRBD2. V dropped 1 base and J dropped 2; count of bases not matched to a gene: 7. This CDR3 is built from 17 residues. CDR1 and CDR2 from the germline V gene are KGHDR and SFDVKD.

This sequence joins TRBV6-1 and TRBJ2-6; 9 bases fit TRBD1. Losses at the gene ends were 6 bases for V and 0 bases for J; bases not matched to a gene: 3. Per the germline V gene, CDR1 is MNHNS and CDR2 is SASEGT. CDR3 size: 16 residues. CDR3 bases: TGTGCCAGCAGGGACAGGGGAAGCTCTGGGGCCAACGTCCTGACTTTC. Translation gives CASRDRGSSGANVLTF.

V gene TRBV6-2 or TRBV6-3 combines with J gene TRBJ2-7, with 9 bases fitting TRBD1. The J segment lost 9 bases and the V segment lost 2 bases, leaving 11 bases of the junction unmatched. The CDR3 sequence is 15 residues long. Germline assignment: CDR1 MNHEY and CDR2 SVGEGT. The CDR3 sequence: CASSYGGQGKRGQYF. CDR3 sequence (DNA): TGTGCCAGCAGTTACGGGGGACAGGGCAAGAGGGGGCAGTACTTC.

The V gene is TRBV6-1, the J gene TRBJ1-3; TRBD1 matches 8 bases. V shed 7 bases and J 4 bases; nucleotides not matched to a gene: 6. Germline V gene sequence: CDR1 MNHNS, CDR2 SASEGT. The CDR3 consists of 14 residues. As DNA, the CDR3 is TGTGCCAGCAAGACAGGGGCGAAAGGAAACACCATATATTTT. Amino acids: CASKTGAKGNTIYF.

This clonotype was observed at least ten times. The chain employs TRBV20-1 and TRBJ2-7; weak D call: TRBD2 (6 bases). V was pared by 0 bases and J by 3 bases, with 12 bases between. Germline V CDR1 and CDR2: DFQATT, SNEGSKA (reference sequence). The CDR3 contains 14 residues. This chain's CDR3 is CSAREEGRVYEQYF. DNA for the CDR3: TGCAGTGCTAGAGAGGAGGGCAGGGTCTACGAGCAGTACTTC.

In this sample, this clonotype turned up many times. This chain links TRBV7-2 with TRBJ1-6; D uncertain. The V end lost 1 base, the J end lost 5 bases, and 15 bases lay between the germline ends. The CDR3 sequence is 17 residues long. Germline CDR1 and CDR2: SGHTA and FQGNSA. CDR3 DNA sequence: TGTGCCAGCAGCTTAGGTCGAATGCGGAACGATAATTCACCCCTCCACTTT. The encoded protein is CASSLGRMRNDNSPLHF.

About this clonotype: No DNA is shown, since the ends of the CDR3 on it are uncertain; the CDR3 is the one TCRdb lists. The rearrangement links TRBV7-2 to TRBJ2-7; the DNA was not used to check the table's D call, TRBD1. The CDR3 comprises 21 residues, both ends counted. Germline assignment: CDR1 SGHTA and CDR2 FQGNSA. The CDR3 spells CASSFYICSARARDRAYEQYF.

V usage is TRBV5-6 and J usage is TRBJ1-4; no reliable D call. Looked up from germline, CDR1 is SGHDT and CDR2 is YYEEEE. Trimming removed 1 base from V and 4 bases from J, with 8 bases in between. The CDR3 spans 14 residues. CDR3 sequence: CASSLWAYNEKLFF. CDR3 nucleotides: TGTGCCAGCAGCTTGTGGGCATATAATGAAAAACTGTTTTTT.

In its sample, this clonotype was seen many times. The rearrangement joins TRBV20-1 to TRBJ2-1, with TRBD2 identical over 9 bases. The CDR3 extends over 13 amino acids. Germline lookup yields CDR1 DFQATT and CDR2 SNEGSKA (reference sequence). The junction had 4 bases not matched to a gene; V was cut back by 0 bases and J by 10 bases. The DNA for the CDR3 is TGCAGTGCTAGAGAGACTAGCGGCCAGGAGCAGTTCTTC. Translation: CSARETSGQEQFF.

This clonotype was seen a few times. The chain's CDR3 is CASEGTSGNTIYF. Written as DNA, the CDR3 is TGTGCCAGCGAAGGGACTTCTGGAAACACCATATATTTT. This chain joins TRBV12-3 or TRBV12-4 and TRBJ1-3; D is perhaps TRBD1 (5 bases). This CDR3 spans 13 amino acids. The ends were cut back, 8 bases at V and 1 base at J, with 9 bases in the middle.

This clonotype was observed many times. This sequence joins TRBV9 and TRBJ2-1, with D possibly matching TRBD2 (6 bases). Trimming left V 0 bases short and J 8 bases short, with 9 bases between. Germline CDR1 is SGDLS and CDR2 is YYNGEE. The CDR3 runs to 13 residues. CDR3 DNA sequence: TGTGCCAGCAGCGTAGGACTAGATCATGAGCAGTTCTTC. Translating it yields CASSVGLDHEQFF.

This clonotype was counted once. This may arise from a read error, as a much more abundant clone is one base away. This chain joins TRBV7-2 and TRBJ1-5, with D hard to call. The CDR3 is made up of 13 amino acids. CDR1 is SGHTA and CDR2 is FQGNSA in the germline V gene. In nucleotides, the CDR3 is TGTGCCAGCAGCTCTAGACCGGGTCAGCCCCGGCATTTT. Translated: CASSSRPGQPRHF.

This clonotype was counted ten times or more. The DNA of the CDR3 is TGTGCCAGCAGTTACCTAGGACAGGGGGCCACTGAAGCTTTCTTT. Translated: CASSYLGQGATEAFF. The chain joins TRBV6-5 to TRBJ1-1; TRBD1 matches at 11 bases. The germline gives CDR1 MNHEY, CDR2 SVGAGI. The CDR3 is 15 residues long. Germline trimming cut 2 bases from V and 4 bases from J; bases unmatched to any gene: 3.

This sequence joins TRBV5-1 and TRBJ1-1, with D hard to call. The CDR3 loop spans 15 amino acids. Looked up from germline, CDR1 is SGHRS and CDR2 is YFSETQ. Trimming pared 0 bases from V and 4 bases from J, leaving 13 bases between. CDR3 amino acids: CASSLGSAAGTEAFF. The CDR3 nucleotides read TGCGCCAGCAGCTTGGGGTCCGCTGCGGGCACTGAAGCTTTCTTT.

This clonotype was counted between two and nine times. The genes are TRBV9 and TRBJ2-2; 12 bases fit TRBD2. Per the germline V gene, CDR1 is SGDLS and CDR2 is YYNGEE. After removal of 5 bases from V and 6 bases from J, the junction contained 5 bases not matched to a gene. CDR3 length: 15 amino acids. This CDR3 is CASRTSGGGSGELFF. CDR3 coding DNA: TGTGCCAGCAGGACTAGCGGGGGTGGTTCCGGGGAGCTGTTTTTT.

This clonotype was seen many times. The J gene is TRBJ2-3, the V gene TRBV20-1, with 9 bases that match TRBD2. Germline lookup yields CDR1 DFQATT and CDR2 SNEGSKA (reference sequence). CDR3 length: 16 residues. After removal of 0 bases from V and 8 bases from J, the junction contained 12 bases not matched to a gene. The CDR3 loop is CSARDPSGGTQGTQYF. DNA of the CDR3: TGCAGTGCTAGAGATCCCAGCGGGGGGACGCAGGGTACGCAGTATTTT.

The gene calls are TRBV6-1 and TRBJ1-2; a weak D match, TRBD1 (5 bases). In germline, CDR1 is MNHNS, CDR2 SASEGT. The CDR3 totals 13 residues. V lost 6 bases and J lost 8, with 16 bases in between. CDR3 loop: CASSDSALDGYTF. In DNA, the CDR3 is TGTGCCAGCAGCGACAGCGCCCTTGACGGCTACACCTTC.

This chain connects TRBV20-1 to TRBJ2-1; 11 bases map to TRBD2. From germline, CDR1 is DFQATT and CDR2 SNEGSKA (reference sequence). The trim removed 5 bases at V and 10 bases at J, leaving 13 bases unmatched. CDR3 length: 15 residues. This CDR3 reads CSAPGVLAGVGEQFF. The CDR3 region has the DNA TGCAGTGCTCCCGGGGTACTAGCGGGAGTGGGAGAGCAGTTCTTC.